This passage covers 2 T cell receptor beta chains from one sample sequenced in a study of regulatory T cells in long-lasting Graves disease. The time point: newly diagnosed GD, antithyroid drugs for less than 3 months. Extracted RNA from PBMCs served as the source of the TCR library. Combining iRepertoire HTBI primers with Arm-PCR of CDR3 regions, the authors built TCR beta libraries. MiXCR, applied by TCRdb to the multiplex PCR reads, yields one record per CDR3 protein. The sample lists approximately 250,000 distinct CDR3 sequences, approximately 16% occurring once. This material consisted of peripheral blood mononuclear cells (PBMCs), taken at new diagnosis, from a patient treated with antithyroid drugs. These receptors all come from a female donor with Graves disease.

This clonotype was observed many times. The rearrangement joins TRBV30 to TRBJ1-2, with D unclear. The V gene's germline CDR1 is GTSNPN and CDR2 SVGIG (reference sequence). Trimming cost V 0 bases and J 7 bases, with 12 bases left between them. The CDR3 length is 13 residues. The DNA for the CDR3 is TGTGCCTGGAGTGTAAGGACTGAGAGTGGCTACACCTTC. This sequence encodes CAWSVRTESGYTF. Full variable domain (remainder filled in from reference TRBV30 and TRBJ1-2): SQTIHQWPATLVQPVGSPLSLECTVEGTSNPNLYWYRQAAGRGLQLLFYSVGIGQISSEVPQNLSASRPQDRQFILSSKKLLLSDSGFYLCAWSVRTESGYTFGSGTRLTVV.

V is TRBV20-1 and J is TRBJ2-5, with D tentatively TRBD1 or TRBD2 (5 bases each). The V end lost 7 bases, the J end lost 4 bases, and 10 bases lay between the germline ends. The CDR3 runs to 11 residues. The germline gives CDR1 DFQATT, CDR2 SNEGSKA (reference sequence). In DNA form, the CDR3 reads TGCAGTGGGTGGGGGAGAGAGACCCAGTACTTC. It translates to CSGWGRETQYF.